This T cell receptor (beta chain) was obtained from a study of cytomegalovirus exposure and HLA in healthy donors. Regarding the study as a whole: In a later analysis, donors in an Asian-associated ancestry cluster reportedly had fewer N-insertions in productive TCRs than the cohort mean. About 90% or about 30% of the time was how often most TCR beta V segments were productive, according to an earlier analysis. It emerged from a later analysis that several of the most significant clusters appeared to be linked to common viral pathogens.

PCR involved 60 Vbeta and 13 Jbeta primers. Original data processing: The count from a later analysis was 70 million to 85 million unique TCR beta chains, roughly 11 million of them shared. Measured with immunoSEQ multiplex PCR; TCRdb has only the in-frame clones, and not every one. V and J calls and clone size are those listed in that table; D and trimming were worked out from the DNA. The sample has about 120,000 clones, 75% to 90% seen once. With respect to this clone: Its target is not known.

V shed 2 bases and J shed 0 bases, with 13 bases lying between them. Germline loops: CDR1 SGHDT, CDR2 YYEEEE. This CDR3 is built from 16 residues. Sequencing used PBMCs. The receptor's source is a man aged 25-45 years in good health and CMV-seropositive. V usage is TRBV5-6 and J usage is TRBJ2-3, with D possibly TRBD1 on 5 matching bases. The CDR3 is CASSFYLTASTDTQYF. DNA for the CDR3: TGTGCCAGCAGCTTTTATCTGACAGCAAGCACAGATACGCAGTATTTT.